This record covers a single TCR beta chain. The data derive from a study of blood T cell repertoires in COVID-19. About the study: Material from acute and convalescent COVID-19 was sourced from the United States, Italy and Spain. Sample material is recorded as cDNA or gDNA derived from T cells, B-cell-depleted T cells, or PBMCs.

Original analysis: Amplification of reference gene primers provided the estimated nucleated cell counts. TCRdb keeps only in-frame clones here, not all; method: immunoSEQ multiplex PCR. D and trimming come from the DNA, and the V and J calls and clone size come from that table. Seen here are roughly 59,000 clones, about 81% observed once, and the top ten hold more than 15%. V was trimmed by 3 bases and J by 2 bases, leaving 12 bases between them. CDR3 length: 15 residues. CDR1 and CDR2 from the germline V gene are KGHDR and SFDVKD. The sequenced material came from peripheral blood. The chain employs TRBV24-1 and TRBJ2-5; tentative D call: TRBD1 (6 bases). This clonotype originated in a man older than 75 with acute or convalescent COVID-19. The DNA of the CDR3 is TGTGCCACCAGTGATAAAGGGACATTGCAAGAGACCCAGTACTTC. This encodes CATSDKGTLQETQYF.